The rows below give T cell receptor beta chains drawn from one sample of a study of T-cell memory formation after mild COVID-19. TCRdb processed the 5' RACE reads anew with MiXCR; each CDR3 protein has one entry. The sample records 250,000 or so distinct CDR3 sequences, under 20% being singletons. The specimen sequenced was PBMCs or a T cell subset sorted from them (not recorded which). All receptors derive from a man aged 18 to 29 who had mild COVID-19 (a few samples of this study predate the infection). Cell type and time point are not known. Both conserved end residues are part of each CDR3. D genes are given only for firm matches. Expanded clones are given a class, and other clones once, few, many or no size at all.

TRBJ1-2 | NA | NA | TRBV3-1 | CASSLRGAEGYTF | TGTGCCAGCAGCCTACGGGGGGCGGAGGGCTACACCTTC
TRBJ2-1 | NA | few | TRBV19 | CASSIPGLGYNEQFF | TGTGCCAGTAGTATCCCGGGTCTTGGCTACAATGAGCAGTTCTTC
TRBJ2-1 | NA | NA | TRBV4-2 | CASSQGDGGHYNEQFF | TGTGCCAGCAGCCAAGGCGACGGGGGCCATTACAATGAGCAGTTCTTC
TRBJ2-7 | TRBD1 | few | TRBV11-2 | CASRDARTGNYEQYF | TGTGCCAGCAGGGACGCGAGGACAGGGAATTACGAGCAGTACTTC
TRBJ2-7 | TRBD1 | NA | TRBV7-7 | CASSPGQGQYYEQYF | TGTGCCAGCAGCCCTGGACAGGGGCAATACTACGAGCAGTACTTC
TRBJ2-1 | NA | few | TRBV7-9 | CASSLGSAYNEQFF | TGTGCCAGCAGCTTAGGATCGGCTTACAATGAGCAGTTCTTC
TRBJ2-2 | NA | NA | TRBV7-2 | CASSLDLNTGELFF | TGTGCCAGCAGCTTGGACCTGAACACCGGGGAGCTGTTTTTT
TRBJ1-2 | NA | NA | TRBV20-1 | CSARTREGYTF | TGCAGTGCAAGGACCAGAGAGGGCTACACCTTC
TRBJ1-5 | NA | NA | TRBV2 | CASSAPPQPQHF | TGTGCCAGCAGTGCCCCCCCTCAGCCCCAGCATTTT
TRBJ1-5 | NA | NA | TRBV5-5 | CASSPTGDSNQPQHF | TGTGCCAGCAGCCCGACAGGAGATAGCAATCAGCCCCAGCATTTT
TRBJ2-5 | TRBD2 | NA | TRBV11-2 | CASSSTAGGQETQYF | TGTGCCAGCAGCTCCACAGCGGGGGGCCAAGAGACCCAGTACTTC
TRBJ1-2 | TRBD1 | NA | TRBV20-1 | CSASRTGDYGYTF | TGCAGTGCTAGCCGGACAGGGGACTATGGCTACACCTTC
TRBJ2-7 | NA | few | TRBV29-1 | CSVIRRSSYEQYF | TGCAGCGTTATCAGGCGAAGCTCCTACGAGCAGTACTTC
TRBJ1-2 | NA | NA | TRBV6-5 | CASSYSTGYYGYTF | TGTGCCAGCAGTTACAGTACAGGGTACTATGGCTACACCTTC
TRBJ2-7 | TRBD2 | few | TRBV7-9 | CASSLSAGGLPSYEQYF | TGTGCCAGCAGCTTATCAGCGGGGGGCCTGCCCTCCTACGAGCAGTACTTC
TRBJ2-2 | TRBD1 | NA | TRBV12-3/TRBV12-4 | CASSPGTGGGTGELFF | TGTGCCAGCAGTCCCGGGACAGGGGGCGGCACCGGGGAGCTGTTTTTT
TRBJ2-4 | TRBD2 | few | TRBV7-2 | CASSLVLAGGNIQYF | TGTGCCAGCAGCTTAGTACTAGCGGGGGGAAACATTCAGTACTTC
TRBJ2-5 | TRBD1 | NA | TRBV12-3/TRBV12-4 | CASSWVGQGVLYQETQYF | TGTGCCAGCAGCTGGGTGGGGCAGGGGGTCCTCTACCAAGAGACCCAGTACTTC
TRBJ2-2 | NA | NA | TRBV6-2/TRBV6-3 | CASSHYFRGKNTGELFF | TGTGCCAGCAGTCACTACTTCCGGGGGAAAAACACCGGGGAGCTGTTTTTT
TRBJ2-5 | TRBD1 | NA | TRBV4-2 | CASSQGTGGDQETQYF | TGTGCCAGCAGCCAAGGGACAGGGGGTGACCAAGAGACCCAGTACTTC
TRBJ2-5 | NA | few | TRBV2 | CASSDGETQYF | TGTGCCAGCAGTGACGGCGAGACCCAGTACTTC
TRBJ2-5 | NA | few | TRBV7-9 | CASSSSDRPTVDETQYF | TGTGCCAGCAGCTCCTCGGACCGACCGACCGTTGATGAGACCCAGTACTTC
TRBJ2-7 | NA | few | TRBV7-2 | CASSAVVEQYF | TGTGCCAGCAGCGCTGTAGTAGAGCAGTACTTC
TRBJ1-2 | TRBD1 | few | TRBV12-3/TRBV12-4 | CASSPWTGDHGYTF | TGTGCCAGCAGTCCGTGGACAGGCGACCATGGCTACACCTTC
TRBJ2-7 | NA | NA | TRBV29-1 | CSVEGGGYEQYF | TGCAGCGTTGAAGGAGGGGGGTACGAGCAGTACTTC
TRBJ1-2 | NA | NA | TRBV7-2 | CASSLTSNYGYTF | TGTGCCAGCAGCTTAACTTCTAACTATGGCTACACCTTC
TRBJ2-2 | NA | few | TRBV4-3 | CASSQETEGELNTGELFF | TGCGCCAGCAGCCAAGAAACAGAGGGCGAACTAAACACCGGGGAGCTGTTTTTT
TRBJ1-1 | NA | few | TRBV29-1 | CSVDPGNTEAFF | TGCAGCGTTGACCCAGGGAACACTGAAGCTTTCTTT
TRBJ2-3 | TRBD2 | NA | TRBV5-4 | CASSGSGVALPTDTQYF | TGTGCCAGCAGCGGGAGCGGGGTGGCTCTCCCCACAGATACGCAGTATTTT
TRBJ2-3 | NA | NA | TRBV7-2 | CASRKSRVDTQYF | TGTGCCAGCAGGAAATCCAGGGTAGATACGCAGTATTTT
TRBJ2-1 | NA | many | TRBV5-1 | CASSLGISEQFF | TGCGCCAGCAGCTTGGGTATCTCCGAGCAGTTCTTC
TRBJ2-4 | TRBD1 | few | TRBV10-3 | CATATGVGNIQYF | TGTGCCACTGCAACAGGGGTTGGAAACATTCAGTACTTC
TRBJ2-1 | NA | NA | TRBV5-1 | CASSWGLGETTYNEQFF | TGCGCCAGCAGCTGGGGGTTGGGGGAGACAACATACAATGAGCAGTTCTTC
TRBJ2-2 | NA | NA | TRBV9 | CASSVRGVSGELFF | TGTGCCAGCAGCGTAAGAGGGGTGTCCGGGGAGCTGTTTTTT
TRBJ1-1 | NA | NA | TRBV20-1 | CSAQLDGVNTEAFF | TGCAGTGCGCAACTGGACGGGGTGAACACTGAAGCTTTCTTT
TRBJ1-5 | NA | once | TRBV6-5 | CASSHEVGGQPQHF | TGTGCCAGCAGCCACGAGGTAGGCGGTCAGCCCCAGCATTTT
TRBJ1-1 | NA | NA | TRBV18 | CASSSRHTEAFF | TGTGCCAGCTCCTCTAGACACACTGAAGCTTTCTTT
TRBJ2-7 | NA | NA | TRBV20-1 | CSARVGGYEQYF | TGCAGTGCTAGAGTGGGCGGATACGAGCAGTACTTC
TRBJ1-5 | NA | NA | TRBV6-1 | CASSVVAGPLLDSNQPQHF | TGTGCCAGCAGTGTGGTGGCAGGGCCACTTCTAGATAGCAATCAGCCCCAGCATTTT
TRBJ2-1 | NA | NA | TRBV12-3/TRBV12-4 | CASSFGVVTYNEQFF | TGTGCCAGCAGTTTTGGGGTCGTGACCTACAATGAGCAGTTCTTC
TRBJ2-5 | NA | NA | TRBV10-3 | CAISESQPEGEETQYF | TGTGCCATCAGTGAGTCCCAACCAGAGGGGGAAGAGACCCAGTACTTC
TRBJ1-1 | NA | many | TRBV12-3/TRBV12-4 | CASRLTGEAFF | TGTGCCAGCAGACTTACAGGGGAAGCTTTCTTT
TRBJ2-3 | TRBD1 | NA | TRBV12-3/TRBV12-4 | CASRTGWATDTQYF | TGTGCCAGTCGGACAGGGTGGGCCACAGATACGCAGTATTTT
TRBJ2-3 | TRBD1 | NA | TRBV5-1 | CASSLMGQGLDTQYF | TGCGCCAGCAGCTTGATGGGACAGGGGTTAGATACGCAGTATTTT
TRBJ2-3 | TRBD1 | NA | TRBV4-3 | CASSRQGNADTQYF | TGCGCCAGCAGCCGACAGGGGAACGCAGATACGCAGTATTTT
TRBJ1-2 | NA | NA | TRBV12-3/TRBV12-4 | CASRDENYGYTF | TGTGCCAGCAGGGATGAAAACTATGGCTACACCTTC
TRBJ2-1 | TRBD2 | NA | TRBV5-6 | CASSLGLAGFYNEQFF | TGTGCCAGCAGCTTGGGACTAGCGGGCTTCTACAATGAGCAGTTCTTC
TRBJ2-5 | TRBD2 | NA | TRBV20-1 | CSVGGTSGGYQETQYF | TGCAGTGTGGGCGGGACTAGCGGGGGGTACCAAGAGACCCAGTACTTC
TRBJ1-1 | NA | NA | TRBV7-3 | CASSLRSRTEAFF | TGTGCCAGCAGCTTAAGATCCAGGACTGAAGCTTTCTTT
TRBJ2-1 | TRBD1 | once | TRBV12-3/TRBV12-4 | CASSPGTAAYNEQFF | TGTGCCAGCAGTCCCGGGACAGCTGCCTACAATGAGCAGTTCTTC
TRBJ1-4 | TRBD1 | few | TRBV9 | CASSWTGGDEKLFF | TGTGCCAGCAGCTGGACAGGGGGAGACGAAAAACTGTTTTTT
TRBJ2-7 | NA | NA | TRBV29-1 | CSARERSISTYEQYF | TGCAGCGCCAGGGAAAGGTCCATCTCCACCTACGAGCAGTACTTC
TRBJ1-2 | TRBD1 | many | TRBV5-1 | CASSAQGEGGYTF | TGCGCCAGCAGCGCGCAGGGGGAAGGAGGCTACACCTTC
TRBJ2-2 | NA | NA | TRBV30 | CAWGRTGELFF | TGTGCCTGGGGGCGCACCGGGGAGCTGTTTTTT
TRBJ2-2 | NA | NA | TRBV24-1 | CATSDYGTGELFF | TGTGCCACCAGTGATTACGGGACCGGGGAGCTGTTTTTT